The T cell receptor (beta chain) under discussion was sequenced for a study of blood T cell repertoires in COVID-19. Study in general: The United States, Italy and Spain supplied acute and convalescent COVID-19 samples. Sample material is recorded as cDNA or gDNA derived from T cells, B-cell-depleted T cells, or PBMCs.

Per the original data handling: How many nucleated cells were present was estimated from reference gene primer amplification. The method was immunoSEQ multiplex PCR; TCRdb's version includes in-frame clones alone and lacks a portion of them. V, J and clone size are taken as reported in that table, and D and trimming were inferred from the DNA itself. The sample consists of approximately 150,000 clones, about 81% of them appearing once. Material for sequencing was peripheral blood. This clonotype was sampled from a human donor in a cohort sampled during active COVID-19.

The CDR3 coding sequence is TGTGCCAGCAGCTTAGCCGGGACAAGGAATTCACCCCTCCACTTT. Amino acids: CASSLAGTRNSPLHF. The chain is built from TRBV7-9 and TRBJ1-6, with D possibly being TRBD1 (6 bases). Germline loops: CDR1 SEHNR, CDR2 FQNEAQ (reference sequence). The V and J ends lost 0 bases and 7 bases respectively, with 10 bases between them. This CDR3 is built from 15 residues. Full variable domain (outside the CDR3, taken from reference TRBV7-9 and TRBJ1-6): DTGVSQNPRHKITKRGQNVTFRCDPISEHNRLYWYRQTLGQGPEFLTYFQNEAQLEKSRLLSDRFSAERPKGSFSTLEIQRTEQGDSAMYLCASSLAGTRNSPLHFGNGTRLTVT.